The sequence of this T cell receptor beta chain was determined in a study of blood T cell repertoires in COVID-19. Trimming took off 6 bases at V and 2 bases at J, with 10 bases between the two ends. The CDR3 covers 13 residues. Germline loops: CDR1 SNHLY, CDR2 FYNNEI. Libraries were prepared by immunoSEQ multiplex PCR; TCRdb keeps only in-frame clonotypes and omits some of them. The table lists about 230,000 clones, more than 75% of them singletons, with more than 9% in the top ten. The TCR was taken from a man aged 50 to 60 with COVID-19, enrolled during active disease. Sequenced material: peripheral blood. This chain joins TRBV2 and TRBJ2-5; the D is unclear. This CDR3 reads CASRVSYQETQYF. The CDR3 DNA follows: TGTGCCAGCAGGGTCTCCTATCAAGAGACCCAGTACTTC.